This T cell receptor beta chain is drawn from a study of T cell responses to AZD1222 COVID-19 vaccine. Only in-frame clones appear in the TCRdb table, and some are missing; sequencing was by immunoSEQ multiplex PCR. The sample lists 100,000 to 150,000 clones, around 90% seen once, with around 1% in the top ten. Comment on this clone: The antigen is undetermined.

The study's findings and limits: CD4 TCRs associated with vaccination spanned spike, dominating at 160-218 and 743-854. A reported finding is that nearly half of spike-specific TCRs target unmutated variant regions. Only 6 or 7 individuals given AZD1222 were seropositive at baseline. Two AZD1222 administrations were followed by greater Spike-specific TCR breadth and depth.

V shed 0 bases and J shed 10 bases, with 9 bases lying between them. This CDR3 is built from 13 residues. Germline assignment: CDR1 SGHAT and CDR2 FQNNGV. This specimen consisted of peripheral blood, obtained 28 days after the second AZD1222 dose. This chain uses TRBV11-2 with TRBJ1-4; D is uncertain. This clonotype originated in an adult who received the AZD1222 COVID-19 vaccine. CDR3 nucleotide sequence: TGTGCCAGCAGCTTAGAAGACCCGGGAAAACTGTTTTTT. Its protein product is CASSLEDPGKLFF.